The 27 T cell receptor beta chains in this list originate from one sample, sequenced in a study of CD8 T cells in Susac syndrome. Random hexamers served to reverse transcribe roughly 0.45 to 1 ug RNA. TCRdb ran MiXCR on the immunoSEQ multiplex PCR reads and lists one entry per CDR3 protein. The sample includes 180,000 or so distinct CDR3 sequences, over 90% seen only once; the top ten take around 0.095%. Specimen: CD4+ T cells from PBMCs. All receptors come from a human donor with Susac syndrome.

The chain links TRBV20-1 to TRBJ2-1; D is perhaps TRBD2 (6 bases). The CDR3 is made up of 11 amino acids. The germline CDR1 and CDR2 sequences are DFQATT and SNEGSKA (reference sequence). CDR3 DNA: TGCAGCCGGGGGTCCTACAATGAGCAGTTCTTC. Protein product: CSRGSYNEQFF.

The chain joins TRBV4-3 to TRBJ2-1; unclear D gene. The CDR3 runs to 15 residues. The germline CDR1 and CDR2 sequences are LGHNA and YSLEER. Trimming took 5 bases from V and 0 from J, leaving 11 bases between them. CDR3 region: CASSTRALSYNEQFF. The CDR3 DNA reads as TGCGCCAGCAGCACCCGGGCCCTCTCCTACAATGAGCAGTTCTTC.

This clonotype was detected only a few times. This chain connects TRBV5-1 to TRBJ1-3; the D is unclear. The length of the CDR3 is 16 residues. V lost 0 bases, J lost 0 bases, and 10 bases lay in between. Germline assignment: CDR1 SGHRS and CDR2 YFSETQ. Written as DNA, the CDR3 is TGCGCCAGCAGCTTGGTACCAGCGTCCTCTGGAAACACCATATATTTT. Protein product: CASSLVPASSGNTIYF.

This clonotype has only one observation. The rearrangement uses TRBV3-1 and TRBJ1-2, with no clear D. The V end lost 4 bases, the J end lost 4 bases, and 16 bases lay between the germline ends. This CDR3 comprises 15 residues. Looked up from germline, CDR1 is LGHDT and CDR2 is YNNKEL (reference sequence). The CDR3, as DNA: TGTGCCAGCAGCCCTCAGTCAGATTTCCTCTATGGCTACACCTTC. It yields the protein CASSPQSDFLYGYTF.

The chain joins TRBV3-1 to TRBJ1-3; D possibly corresponds to TRBD1 (5 bases). V was trimmed by 0 bases and J by 9 bases, leaving 12 bases between them. The V gene's germline CDR1 is LGHDT and CDR2 YNNKEL (reference sequence). CDR3 length: 14 amino acids. The DNA for the CDR3 is TGTGCCAGCAGCCAAGAAGGACACGAACGCACCATATATTTT. Its translation is CASSQEGHERTIYF.

The chain is built from TRBV11-2 and TRBJ1-2; unclear D gene. Trimming shortened V by 8 bases and J by 4 bases, and 17 bases separated the two germline ends. This CDR3 is 14 amino acids long. CDR1 SGHAT and CDR2 FQNNGV come from the germline V gene. This CDR3 reads CASAEVGGGYGYTF. DNA of the CDR3: TGTGCCAGCGCCGAAGTTGGCGGTGGCTATGGCTACACCTTC.

This clonotype occurred a few times. The chain couples TRBV29-1 to TRBJ2-3; 7 bases map to TRBD1. The CDR3 has 15 residues. With V trimmed by 6 bases and J by 2 bases, 11 bases remained unmatched. CDR1 is SQVTM, CDR2 ANQGSEA, per germline. Written as DNA, the CDR3 is TGCAGCGTGGGATTTACAGGGGCCACCACAGATACGCAGTATTTT. This sequence encodes CSVGFTGATTDTQYF.

The V gene is TRBV14, the J gene TRBJ2-1; TRBD2 aligns across 13 bases. CDR3 length equals 14 residues. The ends lost 6 bases at V and 10 bases at J; junction bases unmatched: 6. CDR1 and CDR2 (germline): SGHDN, FVKESK. The CDR3 DNA reads TGTGCCAGCAGAAGAGGACTAGCGGGAGACGAGCAGTTCTTC. It is translated as CASRRGLAGDEQFF. The whole variable domain, filled in from reference TRBV14 and TRBJ2-1, reads EAGVTQFPSHSVIEKGQTVTLRCDPISGHDNLYWYRRVMGKEIKFLLHFVKESKQDESGMPNNRFLAERTGGTYSTLKVQPAELEDSGVYFCASRRGLAGDEQFFGPGTRLTVL.

This chain links TRBV2 with TRBJ2-5; 7 positions agree with TRBD2. Germline assignment: CDR1 SNHLY and CDR2 FYNNEI. There are 14 residues in the CDR3. Losses at the gene ends were 8 bases for V and 0 bases for J; bases not matched to a gene: 6. CDR3 in amino acids: CASRASGHQETQYF. CDR3 DNA: TGTGCCAGCCGGGCTAGCGGACACCAAGAGACCCAGTACTTC.

V gene TRBV5-1 combines with J gene TRBJ2-1, with D perhaps TRBD2 (5 bases). Germline V CDR1 and CDR2: SGHRS, YFSETQ. The CDR3 runs 16 residues. V dropped 0 bases and J dropped 2 bases, with 12 bases sitting between them. In DNA form, the CDR3 reads TGCGCCAGCAGCTTGGTTGCGGGCTTCACCTACAATGAGCAGTTCTTC. Encoded protein: CASSLVAGFTYNEQFF.

The chain recombines TRBV30 with TRBJ1-3; D remains unclear. V lost 0 bases and J 4 bases, leaving 13 bases between the germline ends. The length of the CDR3 is 15 residues. Per germline, CDR1 GTSNPN and CDR2 SVGIG (reference sequence). DNA of the CDR3: TGTGCCTGGAGTGTACGTGGCTTAGGGGGAAACACCATATATTTT. This gives the protein CAWSVRGLGGNTIYF. Supplemented by reference TRBV30 and TRBJ1-3, the full variable domain reads SQTIHQWPATLVQPVGSPLSLECTVEGTSNPNLYWYRQAAGRGLQLLFYSVGIGQISSEVPQNLSASRPQDRQFILSSKKLLLSDSGFYLCAWSVRGLGGNTIYFGEGSWLTVV.

The rearrangement links TRBV30 to TRBJ1-2, with TRBD1 matching 11 bases. This CDR3 is built from 11 residues. Germline assignment: CDR1 GTSNPN and CDR2 SVGIG (reference sequence). Trimming at V came to 6 bases and at J to 12 bases, leaving 6 bases not matched to a gene. CDR3 sequence (DNA): TGTGCCTGCCCCCGGGACAGGGGGAACACCTTC. This sequence encodes CACPRDRGNTF.

The rearrangement uses TRBV5-1 and TRBJ2-1; 9 bases fit TRBD1. CDR1 and CDR2 from the germline V gene are SGHRS and YFSETQ. Unmatched junction bases numbered 9, after V lost 0 bases and J lost 8 bases. The CDR3 runs 16 residues. CDR3 bases: TGCGCCAGCAGCTTGGAGCCGGTCGGACAGGGGTATGAGCAGTTCTTC. Translating gives CASSLEPVGQGYEQFF.

V usage is TRBV27 and J usage is TRBJ2-6; D is perhaps TRBD1 or TRBD2 (5 bases each). The V gene lost 6 bases and the J gene lost 0 bases, with 12 bases spanning the gap. Germline lookup yields CDR1 MNHEY and CDR2 SMNVEV (reference sequence). CDR3 length: 16 amino acids. CDR3 nucleotide sequence: TGTGCCAGCAGCACTCTTGGGGGCTCTGGGGCCAACGTCCTGACTTTC. Translating it yields CASSTLGGSGANVLTF. Using reference TRBV27 and TRBJ2-6 for the parts outside the CDR3, the full variable domain is EAQVTQNPRYLITVTGKKLTVTCSQNMNHEYMSWYRQDPGLGLRQIYYSMNVEVTDKGDVPEGYKVSRKEKRNFPLILESPSPNQTSLYFCASSTLGGSGANVLTFGAGSRLTVL.

The J gene is TRBJ2-4, the V gene TRBV20-1; D is ambiguous. The CDR3 contains 14 residues. V lost 7 bases to trimming and J lost 2 bases, with 15 bases between them. Germline CDR1 and CDR2: DFQATT and SNEGSKA (reference sequence). The CDR3 DNA sequence: TGCAGTGTATACGACCGTGCGCCCAAAAACATTCAGTACTTC. Its protein product is CSVYDRAPKNIQYF.

The chain has TRBV2 and TRBJ2-7, with D possibly being TRBD1 or TRBD2 (5 bases each). The V gene lost 7 bases and the J gene lost 8 bases, with 18 bases spanning the gap. CDR3 length: 13 amino acids. The germline CDR1 and CDR2 sequences are SNHLY and FYNNEI. The CDR3 bases are TGTGCCAGCATCCGGGACCAAGGTTCGAAGCAGTACTTC. It encodes CASIRDQGSKQYF.

This sequence joins TRBV20-1 and TRBJ1-1; D call uncertain. Germline CDR1 reads DFQATT; CDR2 reads SNEGSKA (reference sequence). The CDR3 spans 13 residues. V was shortened by 3 bases and J by 0 bases, with 8 bases between the two germline ends. The CDR3 reads CSARRAMNTEAFF. The DNA for the CDR3 is TGCAGTGCTAGGAGGGCCATGAACACTGAAGCTTTCTTT.

This clonotype has more than one count but fewer than ten. The gene calls are TRBV6-4 and TRBJ2-2, with 9 bases matching TRBD1. V was clipped by 5 bases and J by 6 bases; unmatched bases: 1. The CDR3 runs to 13 residues. CDR1 is MRHNA and CDR2 is SNTAGT in the germline V gene. Here the CDR3 reads CASSWTGAGELFF. In nucleotides, the CDR3 is TGTGCCAGCAGTTGGACAGGGGCCGGGGAGCTGTTTTTT.

The chain employs TRBV28 and TRBJ2-2, with 12 bases matching TRBD2. Germline V gene data show CDR1 as MDHEN and CDR2 as SYDVKM. V was pared by 6 bases and J by 6 bases, with 8 bases of the junction left unmatched. This CDR3 contains 16 residues. The CDR3 region is CASSLSSGRASGELFF. The CDR3 region has the DNA TGTGCCAGCAGCCTTTCTAGCGGGAGGGCATCCGGGGAGCTGTTTTTT.

The table lists this clonotype with a count of one. The chain carries TRBV20-1 and TRBJ1-1, with a tentative D call TRBD1 (5 bases). Germline lookup yields CDR1 DFQATT and CDR2 SNEGSKA (reference sequence). V gave up 0 bases and J gave up 1 base, with 12 bases separating them. The CDR3 is 15 amino acids. CDR3 DNA: TGCAGTGCTAGAGATCAGGGACTGGAGAACACTGAAGCTTTCTTT. This encodes CSARDQGLENTEAFF.

V gene TRBV7-9 combines with J gene TRBJ2-7; D might be TRBD1 (5 bases). The CDR3 runs 14 residues. The V end was cut by 4 bases, the J end by 4 bases, with 14 bases between. Per the germline V gene, CDR1 is SEHNR and CDR2 is FQNEAQ (reference sequence). The CDR3 region has the DNA TGTGCCAGCAGCTCACCGGACATAAATTACGAGCAGTACTTC. Residues: CASSSPDINYEQYF.

This clonotype was found once. The chain carries TRBV30 and TRBJ1-1; D gene unclear. CDR1 is GTSNPN and CDR2 is SVGIG in the germline V gene (reference sequence). V lost 3 bases, J lost 10 bases, and 15 bases lay in between. The CDR3 covers 12 residues. In DNA, the CDR3 is TGTGCCTGGAGCCCCAGGACTCTTAGAGCTTTCTTT. Translating gives CAWSPRTLRAFF. The full variable domain, completed using reference TRBV30 and TRBJ1-1, is SQTIHQWPATLVQPVGSPLSLECTVEGTSNPNLYWYRQAAGRGLQLLFYSVGIGQISSEVPQNLSASRPQDRQFILSSKKLLLSDSGFYLCAWSPRTLRAFFGQGTRLTVV.

The chain recombines TRBV28 with TRBJ2-3; perhaps D is TRBD1 or TRBD2 (5 bases each). Germline V gene lookup returns CDR1 MDHEN and CDR2 SYDVKM. V was trimmed by 6 bases and J by 4 bases, leaving 14 bases between them. This CDR3 is built from 14 residues. The CDR3 loop is CASRPMVGADTQYF. The CDR3 DNA is TGTGCCAGCAGACCGATGGTGGGGGCAGATACGCAGTATTTT.

The chain employs TRBV9 and TRBJ2-1; TRBD2 might be the D (5 bases). The germline gives CDR1 SGDLS, CDR2 YYNGEE. The CDR3 extends over 13 amino acids. Trimming shortened V by 3 bases and J by 4 bases, and 8 bases separated the two germline ends. CDR3 sequence: CASSAGIYNEQFF. CDR3 nucleotides: TGTGCCAGCAGCGCGGGGATTTACAATGAGCAGTTCTTC.

The sample holds one count of this clonotype. J is TRBJ2-7 and V is TRBV6-2 or TRBV6-3, with D tentatively TRBD2 (5 bases). V lost 5 bases and J lost 3, with 11 bases in between. The CDR3 has 13 residues. Per germline, CDR1 MNHEY and CDR2 SVGEGT. CDR3: CASSRRDYYEQYF. The CDR3 DNA reads as TGTGCCAGCAGTCGCCGAGACTACTACGAGCAGTACTTC.

CDR3 residues: CASSLRQGGLAFF. In DNA, the CDR3 is TGTGCCAGCAGTTTACGACAGGGAGGATTAGCTTTCTTT. The J gene is TRBJ1-1, the V gene TRBV27, with TRBD1 matching over 7 bases. The junction had 7 bases not matched to a gene; V was cut back by 2 bases and J by 10 bases. CDR3 length: 13 residues. Germline V gene lookup returns CDR1 MNHEY and CDR2 SMNVEV (reference sequence).

The gene calls are TRBV30 and TRBJ2-7; the D call may be TRBD1 or TRBD2 (5 bases each). The CDR3 contains 12 residues. Per germline, CDR1 GTSNPN and CDR2 SVGIG (reference sequence). Trimming took 8 bases from V and 11 from J, leaving 22 bases between them. The CDR3 DNA reads TGTGCCGGGGCGATTGCTGGGGGAGTAAAGTACTTC. It specifies CAGAIAGGVKYF.